These 29 T cell receptor beta chains were all obtained from the same sample, sequenced in a study of blood T cell repertoires in COVID-19. Data came from immunoSEQ multiplex PCR; TCRdb stores just in-frame clones and leaves some out. This table holds approximately 150,000 clones, 65% to 80% found once. The sample comprised peripheral blood. All receptors come from a man in his fifties with acute or convalescent COVID-19.

The gene calls are TRBV5-1 and TRBJ2-3, with TRBD2 matching 10 bases. CDR1 is SGHRS and CDR2 is YFSETQ in the germline V gene. The ends lost 0 bases at V and 4 bases at J; junction bases unmatched: 2. This CDR3 contains 15 residues. The CDR3 DNA reads TGCGCCAGCAGCTTGGCTCTAGCGGGGGCAGATACGCAGTATTTT. It translates to CASSLALAGADTQYF.

This clone was seen once. The chain couples TRBV4-1 to TRBJ2-3; 14 bases map to TRBD2. Germline CDR1 is MGHRA and CDR2 is YSYEKL. V gave up 3 bases and J gave up 0 bases; unmatched junction bases: 8. The length of the CDR3 is 19 residues. CDR3 amino acids: CASSHEPGLAGASTDTQYF. The CDR3 region has the DNA TGCGCCAGCAGCCACGAACCGGGACTAGCGGGGGCTAGCACAGATACGCAGTATTTT.

V is TRBV27 and J is TRBJ1-2; 8 nucleotides align to TRBD1. Per germline, CDR1 MNHEY and CDR2 SMNVEV (reference sequence). V gave up 6 bases and J gave up 2 bases; unmatched junction bases: 11. This CDR3 contains 16 residues. The CDR3 DNA is TGTGCCAGCAGCCCTGGCTGGACAGGGCAGAACTATGGCTACACCTTC. As protein: CASSPGWTGQNYGYTF.

This chain connects TRBV6-2 or TRBV6-3 to TRBJ2-1, with 8 nucleotides matching TRBD2. The CDR3 spans 15 residues. The V segment lost 6 bases and the J segment 4 bases; nucleotides outside the gene matches: 8. Germline V lookup: CDR1 MNHEY, CDR2 SVGEGT. In DNA form, the CDR3 reads TGTGCCAGCAGCCCCGGGGGGGCGGGGTACAATGAGCAGTTCTTC. It codes for CASSPGGAGYNEQFF.

V gene TRBV6-5 combines with J gene TRBJ2-7, with TRBD1 matching 8 bases. The CDR3 runs to 15 residues. CDR1 is MNHEY and CDR2 is SVGAGI in the germline V gene. The V and J ends lost 8 bases and 0 bases, in that order; junction bases with no gene match: 9. The CDR3: CASRRDRSSSYEQYV. The DNA of the CDR3 is TGTGCCAGCCGGAGGGACAGGAGCAGCTCCTACGAGCAGTACGTC.

This CDR3 reads CASSEGHPNEKLFF. CDR3 DNA: TGCGCCAGCAGCGAGGGACACCCTAATGAAAAACTGTTTTTT. This rearrangement joins TRBV5-1 to TRBJ1-4, with a tentative D call TRBD1 (6 bases). Trimming removed 4 bases from V and 3 bases from J, with 10 bases in between. The CDR3 contains 14 residues. Germline CDR1 reads SGHRS; CDR2 reads YFSETQ. Using reference TRBV5-1 and TRBJ1-4 for the parts outside the CDR3, the full variable domain is KAGVTQTPRYLIKTRGQQVTLSCSPISGHRSVSWYQQTPGQGLQFLFEYFSETQRNKGNFPGRFSGRQFSNSRSEMNVSTLELGDSALYLCASSEGHPNEKLFFGSGTQLSVL.

The chain joins TRBV18 to TRBJ1-2; D not resolved. With 6 bases removed from V and 4 bases from J, the gap between germline ends came to 18 bases. Germline CDR1 is KGHSH and CDR2 is LQKENI. The CDR3 covers 15 residues. DNA of the CDR3: TGTGCCAGCTCTACGGGTGCTGGGGAGAGCTATGGCTACACCTTC. Translation: CASSTGAGESYGYTF.

This clone was recorded once. The rearrangement links TRBV10-1 to TRBJ1-2; 9 bases match TRBD1. The CDR3 spans 16 residues. J gave up 5 bases and V 4 bases, and 11 bases lay outside the gene matches. The germline CDR1 and CDR2 sequences are WNHNN and SYGVQD (reference sequence). The CDR3 here is CASSAGSGTGIYGYTF. For the CDR3, the DNA is TGCGCCAGCAGTGCCGGATCCGGGACAGGGATATATGGCTACACCTTC.

V is TRBV10-2 and J is TRBJ2-5; no reliable D call. Germline lookup yields CDR1 WSHSY and CDR2 SAAADI. The CDR3 totals 18 residues. Trimming took off 0 bases at V and 1 base at J, with 18 bases between the two ends. The CDR3 coding sequence is TGCGCCAGCAGTGAGTCGAGGTTCTCTTACTCGACCCAAGAGACCCAGTACTTC. It encodes CASSESRFSYSTQETQYF.

This clone was seen just once. V gene TRBV4-1 combines with J gene TRBJ1-2; D is ambiguous. V dropped 4 bases and J dropped 0 bases, with 12 bases sitting between them. Looked up from germline, CDR1 is MGHRA and CDR2 is YSYEKL. This CDR3 region has 15 residues. CDR3 nucleotides: TGCGCCAGCAGCCCTCGCGGGGTTTCTAACTATGGCTACACCTTC. It encodes CASSPRGVSNYGYTF.

The gene calls are TRBV2 and TRBJ1-2; 8 positions agree with TRBD1. Germline values: CDR1 SNHLY, CDR2 FYNNEI. The CDR3 sequence is 14 residues long. The V segment lost 10 bases and the J segment 4 bases; nucleotides outside the gene matches: 11. The CDR3 reads CATEKVDRGYGYTF. As DNA, the CDR3 is TGTGCCACTGAAAAAGTCGACAGGGGCTATGGCTACACCTTC.

The CDR3 region has the DNA TGTGCCAGCAGCACTAGCGGGGGGGCCTTACCCGGGGAGCTGTTTTTT. Its protein is CASSTSGGALPGELFF. The rearrangement links TRBV9 to TRBJ2-2, with 13 bases matching TRBD2. Germline trimming cut 4 bases from V and 6 bases from J; bases unmatched to any gene: 6. CDR1 is SGDLS, CDR2 YYNGEE, per germline. The CDR3 runs 16 residues.

The sample holds one count of this clone. V is TRBV19 and J is TRBJ1-2; 8 bases align to TRBD1. Per the germline V gene, CDR1 is LNHDA and CDR2 is SQIVND (reference sequence). The CDR3 totals 13 residues. V shed 7 bases, J shed 4 bases, and the junction held 5 bases outside the gene matches. The CDR3 loop is CASTLQGGYGYTF. DNA of the CDR3: TGTGCCAGTACCCTACAGGGGGGCTATGGCTACACCTTC.

The V and J genes are TRBV5-6 and TRBJ1-5; D not certain. Trimming cost V 0 bases and J 7 bases, with 11 bases left between them. CDR1 is SGHDT and CDR2 is YYEEEE in the germline V gene. The CDR3 runs to 14 residues. The CDR3 DNA follows: TGTGCCAGCAGCTTGGGACTGTATGGCCAGCCCCAGCATTTT. Translation gives CASSLGLYGQPQHF.

This clone was recorded a few times. This chain links TRBV19 with TRBJ2-3, with TRBD1 matching 10 bases. Germline trimming cut 6 bases from V and 4 bases from J; bases unmatched to any gene: 10. Germline V gives CDR1 LNHDA, CDR2 SQIVND (reference sequence). The CDR3 totals 16 residues. CDR3 sequence reads: CASSRRGGTGADTQYF. Written as DNA, the CDR3 is TGTGCCAGTAGCAGAAGGGGGGGGACAGGGGCAGATACGCAGTATTTT.

This clone was picked up a small number of times. J is TRBJ2-5 and V is TRBV4-1, with D maybe TRBD1 (6 bases). The V end was cut by 3 bases, the J end by 1 base, with 15 bases between. The germline gives CDR1 MGHRA, CDR2 YSYEKL. This CDR3 contains 16 residues. CDR3 bases: TGCGCCAGCAGCCATCCACAGGGATTGTCCCAAGAGACCCAGTACTTC. It codes for CASSHPQGLSQETQYF.

The J gene is TRBJ1-5, the V gene TRBV24-1; maybe TRBD1 (5 bases). V lost 4 bases and J lost 3, with 9 bases in between. Germline V gene data show CDR1 as KGHDR and CDR2 as SFDVKD. CDR3 length: 14 residues. The CDR3 region is CATSDRVDNQPQHF. The CDR3 DNA is TGTGCCACCAGTGACAGGGTCGACAATCAGCCCCAGCATTTT.

V and J are TRBV5-3 and TRBJ2-7; 10 bases map to TRBD1. TRBV5-3 is filed as an ORF, its function uncertain. After removal of 4 bases from V and 2 bases from J, the junction contained 6 bases not matched to a gene. The length of the CDR3 is 15 residues. Here the CDR3 DNA reads TGTGCCAGAAGCAATCGGACAGGGGGAACCTACGAGCAGTACTTC. Protein: CARSNRTGGTYEQYF.

J is TRBJ1-2 and V is TRBV6-5, with 12 bases that match TRBD1. J gave up 8 bases and V 6 bases, and 4 bases lay outside the gene matches. The CDR3 is 13 residues long. Germline CDR1 is MNHEY and CDR2 is SVGAGI. CDR3 sequence (DNA): TGTGCCAGCAGAGGGACAGGGGGCTTCGGCTACACCTTC. Its protein product is CASRGTGGFGYTF.

The chain employs TRBV30 and TRBJ2-3; TRBD2 matches at 12 bases. V lost 4 bases and J lost 0; bases outside the gene matches: 8. The CDR3 covers 17 residues. From germline, CDR1 is GTSNPN and CDR2 SVGIG (reference sequence). CDR3 amino acids: CAWKGLAGDKSTDTQYF. Here the CDR3 DNA reads TGTGCCTGGAAGGGACTAGCGGGCGATAAAAGCACAGATACGCAGTATTTT.

The chain carries TRBV10-1 and TRBJ1-4, with 8 bases matching TRBD1. The germline V gene has CDR1 WNHNN and CDR2 SYGVQD (reference sequence). The CDR3 covers 14 residues. V lost 8 bases and J lost 8; bases outside the gene matches: 10. CDR3 residues: CASRRPTGVEKLFF. The DNA for the CDR3 is TGCGCCAGCCGGAGGCCGACAGGGGTCGAAAAACTGTTTTTT.

The rearrangement joins TRBV27 to TRBJ1-4, with TRBD1 matching 7 bases. The V gene end was trimmed by 5 bases and the J gene end by 3 bases; junction bases not matched to a gene: 6. The CDR3 covers 15 residues. Germline-derived CDR1 and CDR2 are MNHEY and SMNVEV (reference sequence). CDR3 DNA: TGTGCCAGCAGTAAAAAACAGGGGCCTAATGAAAAACTGTTTTTT. Translating gives CASSKKQGPNEKLFF. The complete variable domain, with remaining parts taken from reference TRBV27 and TRBJ1-4, reads EAQVTQNPRYLITVTGKKLTVTCSQNMNHEYMSWYRQDPGLGLRQIYYSMNVEVTDKGDVPEGYKVSRKEKRNFPLILESPSPNQTSLYFCASSKKQGPNEKLFFGSGTQLSVL.

The V and J genes are TRBV18 and TRBJ1-3; D not certain. Germline CDR1 is KGHSH and CDR2 is LQKENI. This CDR3 has 13 amino acids. V lost 1 base and J lost 10, with 11 bases in between. CDR3 region: CASSPRLRETIYF. The CDR3, as DNA: TGTGCCAGCTCACCACGGTTGCGAGAGACCATATATTTT.

This clone was observed a few times. This chain links TRBV5-4 with TRBJ1-2, with 8 positions matching TRBD1. V dropped 4 bases and J dropped 7; count of bases not matched to a gene: 12. The CDR3 is 15 residues long. Looked up from germline, CDR1 is SGHNT and CDR2 is YYREEE (reference sequence). The DNA for the CDR3 is TGTGCCAGCAGCGTTCAGGGGGCAGTAGGTAGTGGCTACACCTTC. Translated: CASSVQGAVGSGYTF. The variable domain in full, with the rest retrieved from reference TRBV5-4 and TRBJ1-2, is ETGVTQSPTHLIKTRGQQVTLRCSSQSGHNTVSWYQQALGQGPQFIFQYYREEENGRGNFPPRFSGLQFPNYSSELNVNALELDDSALYLCASSVQGAVGSGYTFGSGTRLTVV.

The V and J genes are TRBV2 and TRBJ1-1; tentative D call: TRBD1 (6 bases). This CDR3 region has 13 residues. Looked up from germline, CDR1 is SNHLY and CDR2 is FYNNEI. The V end lost 5 bases, the J end lost 2 bases, and 9 bases lay between the germline ends. CDR3 in DNA: TGTGCCAGCAGTTCAGGGGAAAACACTGAAGCTTTCTTT. Its translation is CASSSGENTEAFF.

The V call is TRBV5-1, the J call TRBJ1-1, with D possibly TRBD1 on 5 matching bases. Trimming stripped 0 bases from V and 0 bases from J, with 12 bases between. The CDR3 has 16 residues. Germline V CDR1 and CDR2: SGHRS, YFSETQ. CDR3 sequence reads: CASSLDLGAMNTEAFF. The CDR3 DNA reads TGCGCCAGCAGCTTGGACTTAGGGGCCATGAACACTGAAGCTTTCTTT. Supplemented by reference TRBV5-1 and TRBJ1-1, the full variable domain reads KAGVTQTPRYLIKTRGQQVTLSCSPISGHRSVSWYQQTPGQGLQFLFEYFSETQRNKGNFPGRFSGRQFSNSRSEMNVSTLELGDSALYLCASSLDLGAMNTEAFFGQGTRLTVV.

The rearrangement joins TRBV7-8 to TRBJ2-1; 7 bases fit TRBD1. J gave up 1 base and V 6 bases, and 6 bases lay outside the gene matches. The CDR3 covers 15 residues. From germline, CDR1 is SGHVS and CDR2 FQNEAQ. CDR3 sequence reads: CASSPRTGSYNEQFF. In DNA form, the CDR3 reads TGTGCCAGCAGTCCCCGGACAGGTTCCTACAATGAGCAGTTCTTC.

This chain links TRBV30 with TRBJ2-5; the D gene is possibly TRBD2 (6 bases). Germline loops: CDR1 GTSNPN, CDR2 SVGIG (reference sequence). V gave up 1 base and J gave up 2 bases, with 23 bases separating them. The CDR3 has 18 amino acids. CDR3 DNA sequence: TGTGCCTGGAGTGCCAGAACCACCCTGGCAGGGAGGCAAGAGACCCAGTACTTC. Protein product: CAWSARTTLAGRQETQYF.

The chain carries TRBV7-3 and TRBJ2-6, with D unclear. CDR1 and CDR2 (germline): SGHTA, FQGTGA. Trimming cost V 7 bases and J 3 bases, with 10 bases left between them. This CDR3 spans 14 amino acids. The CDR3 sequence: CASTPGSGANVLTF. The CDR3 nucleotides are TGTGCCAGCACGCCAGGTAGTGGGGCCAACGTCCTGACTTTC.